This passage covers 21 T cell receptor beta chains from one sample sequenced in a study of blood T cell repertoires in COVID-19. This table comes from immunoSEQ multiplex PCR, and its TCRdb copy is limited to in-frame clones, with some not included. The sample shows 310,000 or so clones, approximately 86% of them seen only once. Source material: peripheral blood. These receptors were taken from a man between 70 and 80 years old with acute or convalescent COVID-19.

The chain carries TRBV7-2 and TRBJ1-2; TRBD1 matches 9 bases. The CDR3 sequence is 13 residues long. Trimming took 1 base from V and 7 from J; bases not matched to a gene: 1. Germline CDR1 reads SGHTA; CDR2 reads FQGNSA. As DNA, the CDR3 is TGTGCCAGCAGCTTAGGGACAGGGGTTGGCTACACCTTC. It translates to CASSLGTGVGYTF.

The count of this clone is one. V is TRBV9 and J is TRBJ2-5; 9 bases are a match to TRBD2. This CDR3 has 15 amino acids. V lost 2 bases to trimming and J lost 5 bases; unmatched junction nucleotides: 7. CDR1 SGDLS and CDR2 YYNGEE come from the germline V gene. The CDR3 loop reads CASSVLAGVGETQYF. CDR3 DNA sequence: TGTGCCAGCAGCGTTTTAGCGGGGGTGGGGGAGACCCAGTACTTC. Filled out from reference TRBV9 and TRBJ2-5, the complete variable domain reads DSGVTQTPKHLITATGQRVTLRCSPRSGDLSVYWYQQSLDQGLQFLIQYYNGEERAKGNILERFSAQQFPDLHSELNLSSLELGDSALYFCASSVLAGVGETQYFGPGTRLLVL.

V and J are TRBV29-1 and TRBJ2-1, with 9 bases aligning to TRBD2. The CDR3 has 16 amino acids. V shed 3 bases and J 3 bases; nucleotides not matched to a gene: 9. The V gene's germline CDR1 is SQVTM and CDR2 ANQGSEA. CDR3 bases: TGCAGCGTTGAGTGGTCTAGCGGGGACCACTACAATGAGCAGTTCTTC. It is translated as CSVEWSSGDHYNEQFF.

This chain joins TRBV9 and TRBJ2-7, with TRBD2 identical over 11 bases. The CDR3 consists of 15 residues. The V segment lost 0 bases and the J segment 5 bases; nucleotides outside the gene matches: 4. CDR1 is SGDLS, CDR2 YYNGEE, per germline. The CDR3 loop reads CASSVGLAGYHEQYF. CDR3 DNA sequence: TGTGCCAGCAGCGTAGGACTAGCGGGATACCACGAGCAGTACTTC.

CDR3: CSGYSGGANEQFF. CDR3 nucleotide sequence: TGCAGCGGTTATAGCGGGGGGGCCAATGAGCAGTTCTTC. The chain uses TRBV29-1 and TRBJ2-1, with TRBD2 matching over 11 bases. Germline loops: CDR1 SQVTM, CDR2 ANQGSEA. J gave up 6 bases and V 7 bases, and 5 bases lay outside the gene matches. This CDR3 is built from 13 residues.

Here the CDR3 reads CAISENRGLKGYTF. The CDR3 DNA is TGTGCCATCAGTGAAAACAGGGGGCTAAAAGGCTACACCTTC. J is TRBJ1-2 and V is TRBV10-3, with 9 bases identical to TRBD1. The germline V gene encodes CDR1 ENHRY and CDR2 SYGVKD. Trimming at V came to 3 bases and at J to 8 bases, leaving 7 bases not matched to a gene. This CDR3 is built from 14 residues.

The chain is built from TRBV19 and TRBJ2-5; weak D call: TRBD2 (7 bases). V was shortened by 7 bases and J by 1 base, with 13 bases between the two germline ends. The CDR3 runs to 14 residues. CDR1 and CDR2 (germline): LNHDA, SQIVND (reference sequence). The CDR3 sequence is CASTPGGAQETQYF. The CDR3 nucleotides are TGTGCCAGTACCCCTGGGGGGGCCCAAGAGACCCAGTACTTC.

The chain uses TRBV28 and TRBJ1-5, with D uncertain. The V end lost 2 bases, the J end lost 7 bases, and 6 bases lay between the germline ends. This CDR3 spans 12 amino acids. Germline V lookup: CDR1 MDHEN, CDR2 SYDVKM. The CDR3 spells CASSLEGQPQHF. The CDR3 coding sequence is TGTGCCAGCAGTTTAGAGGGACAGCCCCAGCATTTT.

This clone showed up just a few times. The J gene is TRBJ2-4, the V gene TRBV5-5, with D possibly matching TRBD1 (5 bases). V was pared by 4 bases and J by 7 bases, with 9 bases between. Germline CDR1 reads SGHKS; CDR2 reads YYEKEE (reference sequence). The length of the CDR3 is 12 residues. CDR3 region: CASSLAGNIQYF. The CDR3 DNA sequence: TGTGCCAGCAGCCTGGCAGGGAACATTCAGTACTTC.

The DNA of the CDR3 is TGCGCCAGCAGTGCCAACGGTGACACTGAAGCTTTCTTT. This translates into CASSANGDTEAFF. This sequence joins TRBV10-2 and TRBJ1-1, with D unclear. CDR3 length equals 13 residues. V dropped 4 bases and J dropped 3 bases, with 9 bases sitting between them. Germline CDR1 reads WSHSY; CDR2 reads SAAADI.

This rearrangement joins TRBV20-1 to TRBJ1-2; TRBD1 might be the D (6 bases). The V and J ends lost 3 bases and 5 bases respectively, with 13 bases between them. Per the germline V gene, CDR1 is DFQATT and CDR2 is SNEGSKA (reference sequence). The CDR3 spans 13 residues. This CDR3 reads CSASGWQGYGYTF. CDR3 nucleotides: TGCAGTGCTAGTGGTTGGCAGGGGTATGGCTACACCTTC.

The chain has TRBV27 and TRBJ2-5; 7 bases are shared with TRBD1. V lost 5 bases to trimming and J lost 3 bases; unmatched junction nucleotides: 6. This CDR3 comprises 14 residues. Germline V lookup: CDR1 MNHEY, CDR2 SMNVEV (reference sequence). CDR3 DNA: TGTGCCAGCAGTCACAGGGGCGTTAAAGAGACCCAGTACTTC. Translated, it gives CASSHRGVKETQYF.

The chain has TRBV3-1 (or the pseudogene TRBV3-2) and TRBJ2-5; a weak D match, TRBD1 (6 bases). The CDR3 loop spans 17 amino acids. Deletions cut 0 bases from V and 2 bases from J, with 16 bases between. Per germline, CDR1 LGHDT and CDR2 YNNKEL (reference sequence). CDR3 in amino acids: CASSQEGSRGRQETQYF. The DNA for the CDR3 is TGTGCCAGCAGCCAAGAGGGGAGTAGGGGGAGACAAGAGACCCAGTACTTC.

This clone was observed a single time. V usage is TRBV10-3 and J usage is TRBJ2-3; 8 bases agree with TRBD1. Germline-derived CDR1 and CDR2 are ENHRY and SYGVKD. CDR3 length equals 18 residues. Unmatched junction bases numbered 14, after V lost 4 bases and J lost 2 bases. The chain's CDR3 is CAISATVGVDRDTDTQYF. In DNA form, the CDR3 reads TGTGCCATCAGTGCAACCGTGGGGGTGGACAGGGACACAGATACGCAGTATTTT.

This clone was seen just once. The chain has TRBV18 and TRBJ2-7, with D uncertain. Trimming left V 2 bases short and J 6 bases short, with 8 bases between. The CDR3 length is 12 residues. Looked up from germline, CDR1 is KGHSH and CDR2 is LQKENI. CDR3 residues: CASSPGRIEQYF. CDR3 DNA: TGTGCCAGCTCACCAGGCAGAATCGAGCAGTACTTC.

The chain links TRBV28 to TRBJ1-3, with 7 nucleotides matching TRBD1. V shed 7 bases and J 0 bases; nucleotides not matched to a gene: 12. The CDR3 totals 17 residues. Germline V gives CDR1 MDHEN, CDR2 SYDVKM. In nucleotides, the CDR3 is TGTGCCAGCACCGCCTCTTTGGGACAGACCTCTGGAAACACCATATATTTT. Its translation is CASTASLGQTSGNTIYF.

The rearrangement joins TRBV7-2 to TRBJ2-1; D unclear. CDR1 is SGHTA, CDR2 FQGNSA, per germline. V lost 5 bases, J lost 5 bases, and 7 bases lay in between. CDR3 length: 12 residues. CDR3 sequence: CASSLYNNEQFF. The DNA for the CDR3 is TGTGCCAGCAGCCTCTATAACAATGAGCAGTTCTTC.

The genes are TRBV9 and TRBJ2-1, with 13 bases aligning to TRBD2. There are 17 residues in the CDR3. The germline CDR1 and CDR2 sequences are SGDLS and YYNGEE. With 0 bases clipped from V and 7 bases from J, the junction kept 7 bases outside the gene matches. The CDR3 spells CASSVATGTSGKNEQFF. In DNA form, the CDR3 reads TGTGCCAGCAGCGTAGCTACGGGGACTAGCGGGAAAAATGAGCAGTTCTTC. Using reference TRBV9 and TRBJ2-1 for the parts outside the CDR3, the full variable domain is DSGVTQTPKHLITATGQRVTLRCSPRSGDLSVYWYQQSLDQGLQFLIQYYNGEERAKGNILERFSAQQFPDLHSELNLSSLELGDSALYFCASSVATGTSGKNEQFFGPGTRLTVL.

The CDR3 DNA is TGTGCCAGCAGACAGGCGGGACAGGGAGAAGGCTACACCTTC. It is translated as CASRQAGQGEGYTF. The chain carries TRBV28 and TRBJ1-2, with 9 bases aligning to TRBD1. CDR3 length: 14 residues. The ends lost 6 bases at V and 8 bases at J; junction bases unmatched: 10. CDR1 and CDR2 from the germline V gene are MDHEN and SYDVKM.

This clone has a single count. This chain links TRBV27 with TRBJ1-5, with D tentatively TRBD1 (5 bases). The CDR3 covers 20 residues. Trimming took off 4 bases at V and 0 bases at J, with 25 bases between the two ends. The germline CDR1 and CDR2 sequences are MNHEY and SMNVEV (reference sequence). The CDR3 sequence is CASSSPPTDSIHNSNQPQHF. CDR3 nucleotide sequence: TGTGCCAGCAGTTCCCCACCGACAGACTCAATTCACAATAGCAATCAGCCCCAGCATTTT.

This clone was picked up a small number of times. The chain employs TRBV4-1 and TRBJ1-5, with unresolved D. Germline lookup yields CDR1 MGHRA and CDR2 YSYEKL. The V end was cut by 1 base, the J end by 6 bases, with 7 bases between. The CDR3 runs 13 residues. In DNA form, the CDR3 reads TGCGCCAGCAGCCAAGCTATAACTCAGCCCCAGCATTTT. It translates to CASSQAITQPQHF.